This TCR beta chain was retrieved from a study of cytomegalovirus exposure and HLA in healthy donors. Study-level findings and limits: HLA alleles were associated with roughly 17,000 TCR beta sequences in a later analysis at 0.05 false discovery rate. Highly shared sequence variants in one cluster were likely a sequencing artifact. Generally TCR sequences proved uncommon, though certain public TCRs appeared in numerous donors.

The CDR3 consists of 13 residues. Trimming stripped 3 bases from V and 6 bases from J, with 11 bases between. Germline lookup yields CDR1 MNHEY and CDR2 SMNVEV (reference sequence). It was with 60 Vbeta and 13 Jbeta primers that the PCR ran. Libraries were prepared by immunoSEQ multiplex PCR; TCRdb keeps only in-frame clonotypes and omits some of them. The table has roughly 190,000 clones, around 77% seen once. In the case of this clone: Its target is unknown.

The rearrangement links TRBV27 to TRBJ1-1; a possible D gene is TRBD1 (5 bases). The sequence was obtained from a woman under 30 in good health and CMV-seronegative. Sequencing was carried out using PBMCs. The CDR3 bases are TGTGCCAGCAGTTTTGGAGGGGCGGCTGAAGCTTTCTTT. It translates to CASSFGGAAEAFF.